The clone carrying this T cell receptor beta chain was detected many times. Its antigen is unidentified. TCRdb re-called the 5' RACE reads with MiXCR, one entry per CDR3 protein. The sample holds 200,000 to 250,000 distinct CDR3 sequences, approximately 10% seen once. V was pared by 4 bases and J by 2 bases, with 5 bases of the junction left unmatched. The CDR3 contains 16 residues. CDR1 is LGHNA and CDR2 is YNFKEQ in the germline V gene. The data were obtained in a study of identical twins. General study results and limits: Abundant cord blood beta clonotypes carried fewer insertions; memory repertoires showed none. Beta out-of-frame sequences showed weaker excess twin sharing. Out-of-frame alpha sequences shared by twins showed excess low generation probability.

This TCR was sampled from a man between 45 and 60 years old in good health. V and J are TRBV4-2 and TRBJ2-6, with 7 bases lining up with TRBD1. Sequences were obtained from memory T cells sorted from blood. The CDR3 coding sequence is TGTGCCAGCAGCCTTCAACAGGGGACTGGGGCCAACGTCCTGACTTTC. It codes for CASSLQQGTGANVLTF.